These 30 T cell receptor beta chains were sequenced from one sample in a study of shared clonotypes between healthy human individuals. The protocol was immunoSEQ multiplex PCR, while the TCRdb copy is restricted to in-frame clones and leaves out a portion. The table shows about 1 million clones, with 75% to 85% occurring only once. Sequencing was done on a sample of memory CD4+ T cells from PBMCs. Regarding subset: CD45RA-negative fraction. These receptors were taken from a man between 18 and 29 years old in good health. Some clones in this sample may be carry-over from other donors' samples.

V and J are TRBV7-3 and TRBJ2-2, with 9 bases identical to TRBD2. The junction had 12 bases not matched to a gene; V was cut back by 2 bases and J by 5 bases. The CDR3 covers 18 residues. Germline CDR1 and CDR2: SGHTA and FQGTGA. CDR3 in amino acids: CASSLLASGIRRTGELFF. The CDR3 DNA is TGTGCCAGCAGCTTATTAGCTAGCGGGATTAGGCGAACCGGGGAGCTGTTTTTT.

This clone was detected many times. CDR3 residues: CSVGREGVEQYF. The CDR3 DNA sequence: TGCAGCGTGGGAAGAGAAGGGGTCGAGCAGTACTTC. V usage is TRBV29-1 and J usage is TRBJ2-7; TRBD1 is a possible D gene (5 bases). V was shortened by 6 bases and J by 6 bases, with 15 bases between the two germline ends. Germline V gene sequence: CDR1 SQVTM, CDR2 ANQGSEA. This CDR3 has 12 residues.

The chain combines TRBV14 with TRBJ2-3; 9 bases are a match to TRBD1. Germline V gene data show CDR1 as SGHDN and CDR2 as FVKESK. The CDR3 is made up of 15 amino acids. J was trimmed by 7 bases and V by 4 bases; bases with no gene match: 9. The CDR3 DNA reads TGTGCCAGCAGCCCGTGGGACAGGGACGGGAATACGCAGTATTTT. It encodes CASSPWDRDGNTQYF.

This chain connects TRBV6-5 to TRBJ2-3, with TRBD1 matching 10 bases. The V and J ends lost 2 bases and 10 bases, in that order; junction bases with no gene match: 9. There are 15 residues in the CDR3. The germline CDR1 and CDR2 sequences are MNHEY and SVGAGI. The CDR3 region is CASSYIGQGGKAQYF. The CDR3, as DNA: TGTGCCAGCAGTTACATAGGACAGGGGGGGAAGGCGCAGTATTTT.

The genes are TRBV28 and TRBJ2-4; tentative D call: TRBD2 (5 bases). Germline lookup yields CDR1 MDHEN and CDR2 SYDVKM. Trimming cost V 3 bases and J 0 bases, with 6 bases left between them. The CDR3 has 14 amino acids. CDR3 loop: CASSFRGAKNIQYF. CDR3 DNA sequence: TGTGCCAGCAGTTTTCGGGGAGCCAAAAACATTCAGTACTTC.

This rearrangement joins TRBV18 to TRBJ1-1; no firm D call. The V and J ends lost 0 bases and 2 bases respectively, with 13 bases between them. The CDR3 contains 16 residues. The germline V gene encodes CDR1 KGHSH and CDR2 LQKENI. DNA of the CDR3: TGTGCCAGCTCACCACCGAGTGGGAGGGATAACACTGAAGCTTTCTTT. It yields the protein CASSPPSGRDNTEAFF.

The gene calls are TRBV28 and TRBJ2-5; a weak D match, TRBD2 (6 bases). This CDR3 contains 15 residues. Germline CDR1 MDHEN, CDR2 SYDVKM. V dropped 4 bases and J dropped 7 bases, with 19 bases sitting between them. This CDR3 is CASSSPATSFGTQYF. CDR3 nucleotides: TGTGCCAGCAGTTCCCCCGCTACTAGCTTCGGGACCCAGTACTTC. The complete variable domain, with remaining parts taken from reference TRBV28 and TRBJ2-5, reads DVKVTQSSRYLVKRTGEKVFLECVQDMDHENMFWYRQDPGLGLRLIYFSYDVKMKEKGDIPEGYSVSREKKERFSLILESASTNQTSMYLCASSSPATSFGTQYFGPGTRLLVL.

This clone was counted between two and nine times. The chain carries TRBV19 and TRBJ1-1; unclear D gene. The CDR3 contains 11 residues. CDR1 is LNHDA, CDR2 SQIVND, per germline (reference sequence). V was shortened by 9 bases and J by 8 bases, with 13 bases between the two germline ends. CDR3 residues: CARFLKPEAFF. In DNA, the CDR3 is TGTGCCAGGTTTTTGAAGCCGGAAGCTTTCTTT.

This clone was found a few times. V gene TRBV28 combines with J gene TRBJ2-7; 11 bases map to TRBD1. This CDR3 is built from 19 residues. With V trimmed by 5 bases and J by 3 bases, 18 bases remained unmatched. Germline CDR1 and CDR2: MDHEN and SYDVKM. The CDR3 loop reads CASSPSPRTGGEYSYEQYF. CDR3 in DNA: TGTGCCAGCAGTCCTTCCCCCCGGACAGGGGGCGAGTATAGCTACGAGCAGTACTTC.

The rearrangement uses TRBV28 and TRBJ2-7; D possibly corresponds to TRBD2 (5 bases). This CDR3 is built from 15 residues. Germline lookup yields CDR1 MDHEN and CDR2 SYDVKM. CDR3 residues: CASQRQAIYPGEQYF. The CDR3 DNA sequence: TGTGCTTCACAACGGCAGGCCATTTATCCGGGGGAGCAGTACTTC.

The J gene is TRBJ2-2, the V gene TRBV7-3, with 10 bases aligning to TRBD2. The CDR3 extends over 15 amino acids. Germline CDR1 and CDR2: SGHTA and FQGTGA. The ends lost 4 bases at V and 5 bases at J; junction bases unmatched: 4. Here the CDR3 DNA reads TGTGCCAGCAGCTCCGCAGCGGGAGGGACCGGGGAGCTGTTTTTT. Amino acids: CASSSAAGGTGELFF. The full variable domain, its missing parts supplied by reference TRBV7-3 and TRBJ2-2, is GAGVSQTPSNKVTEKGKYVELRCDPISGHTALYWYRQSLGQGPEFLIYFQGTGAADDSGLPNDRFFAVRPEGSVSTLKIQRTERGDSAVYLCASSSAAGGTGELFFGEGSRLTVL.

This chain joins TRBV11-2 and TRBJ2-7; TRBD2 matches at 8 bases. The CDR3 length is 14 residues. CDR1 SGHAT and CDR2 FQNNGV come from the germline V gene. The J segment lost 5 bases and the V segment lost 5 bases, leaving 8 bases of the junction unmatched. CDR3 residues: CASSLSGSDDEQYF. Here the CDR3 DNA reads TGTGCCAGCAGCCTGAGCGGGAGCGACGACGAGCAGTACTTC.

This clone occurred once. The J gene is TRBJ2-1, the V gene TRBV29-1; 9 bases are shared with TRBD1. CDR3 size: 13 residues. J gave up 9 bases and V 6 bases, and 9 bases lay outside the gene matches. Germline V gene data show CDR1 as SQVTM and CDR2 as ANQGSEA. CDR3: CSVQPTGGIEQFF. The CDR3 coding sequence is TGCAGCGTCCAGCCGACAGGGGGGATTGAGCAGTTCTTC.

This rearrangement joins TRBV11-2 to TRBJ2-1; 7 nucleotides align to TRBD1. This CDR3 is built from 16 residues. Germline-derived CDR1 and CDR2 are SGHAT and FQNNGV. V trimming: 5 bases; J trimming: 4 bases; junction bases outside the gene matches: 11. The CDR3 DNA sequence: TGTGCCAGCAGCGCTTACGACAGGGTCGGGTACAATGAGCAGTTCTTC. Residues: CASSAYDRVGYNEQFF.

V gene TRBV14 combines with J gene TRBJ2-7; D not certain. This CDR3 comprises 15 residues. V was shortened by 0 bases and J by 4 bases, with 13 bases between the two germline ends. Germline V gives CDR1 SGHDN, CDR2 FVKESK. CDR3 amino acids: CASSQDPGVPYEQYF. CDR3 nucleotide sequence: TGTGCCAGCAGCCAAGATCCAGGAGTCCCTTACGAGCAGTACTTC.

The genes are TRBV7-3 and TRBJ2-1; possible D gene TRBD1, 7 bases. The CDR3 has 14 residues. From germline, CDR1 is SGHTA and CDR2 FQGTGA. Trimming pared 6 bases from V and 5 bases from J, leaving 14 bases between. This chain's CDR3 is CASSPQGGHNEQFF. DNA for the CDR3: TGTGCCAGCAGTCCGCAGGGGGGACACAATGAGCAGTTCTTC. Drawing the rest from reference TRBV7-3 and TRBJ2-1, the complete variable domain is GAGVSQTPSNKVTEKGKYVELRCDPISGHTALYWYRQSLGQGPEFLIYFQGTGAADDSGLPNDRFFAVRPEGSVSTLKIQRTERGDSAVYLCASSPQGGHNEQFFGPGTRLTVL.

The sample holds one count of this clone. V is TRBV7-9 and J is TRBJ2-7, with 7 bases that match TRBD1. The CDR3 covers 14 residues. Trimming took 1 base from V and 6 from J; bases not matched to a gene: 6. Germline V gene sequence: CDR1 SEHNR, CDR2 FQNEAQ (reference sequence). DNA of the CDR3: TGTGCCAGCAGCTTAGTAGACAGGGCCGGCGAGCAGTACTTC. Protein: CASSLVDRAGEQYF.

The chain carries TRBV5-1 and TRBJ1-1; D unclear. V was trimmed by 1 base and J by 8 bases, leaving 15 bases between them. The CDR3 runs to 14 residues. Germline V gene lookup returns CDR1 SGHRS and CDR2 YFSETQ. The CDR3 reads CASSLHFESSEAFF. The CDR3 bases are TGCGCCAGCAGCTTGCATTTTGAGTCCAGCGAAGCTTTCTTT.

The gene calls are TRBV6-7 and TRBJ2-5; D perhaps matches TRBD2 (5 bases). TRBV6-7 is classed as an ORF, of uncertain function. The CDR3 length is 15 residues. V was pared by 4 bases and J by 4 bases, with 16 bases between. CDR3 amino acids: CASSFEDSRRETQYF. CDR3 nucleotide sequence: TGTGCCAGCAGTTTCGAGGACTCGCGCAGAGAGACCCAGTACTTC.

The chain carries TRBV5-1 and TRBJ1-5; TRBD1 might be the D (5 bases). From germline, CDR1 is SGHRS and CDR2 YFSETQ. The CDR3 loop spans 15 amino acids. Trimming took off 4 bases at V and 4 bases at J, with 15 bases between the two ends. The CDR3 sequence is CASSPDAGRNQPQHF. The CDR3 region has the DNA TGCGCCAGCAGCCCGGATGCAGGGCGGAATCAGCCCCAGCATTTT.

The chain is built from TRBV25-1 and TRBJ1-2; the D gene is possibly TRBD1 (6 bases). This CDR3 region has 13 residues. CDR1 MGHDK and CDR2 SYGVNS come from the germline V gene. Trimming pared 5 bases from V and 4 bases from J, leaving 11 bases between. The CDR3 region is CASSRGLGYGYTF. DNA for the CDR3: TGTGCCAGCAGTCGGGGGCTTGGCTATGGCTACACCTTC.

J is TRBJ2-5 and V is TRBV18; tentative D call: TRBD2 (5 bases). The germline V gene encodes CDR1 KGHSH and CDR2 LQKENI. Trimming took 2 bases from V and 0 from J, leaving 13 bases between them. The CDR3 length is 16 residues. The chain's CDR3 is CASSPIYPSHQETQYF. The CDR3 DNA sequence: TGTGCCAGCTCACCAATCTATCCTAGCCACCAAGAGACCCAGTACTTC.

This clone was observed a few times. The V gene is TRBV27, the J gene TRBJ2-7; D might be TRBD1 (7 bases). CDR1 is MNHEY, CDR2 SMNVEV, per germline (reference sequence). CDR3 length: 13 residues. Trimming left V 3 bases short and J 6 bases short, with 12 bases between. Here the CDR3 reads CASSFYRGGEQYF. Here the CDR3 DNA reads TGTGCCAGCAGTTTCTACAGGGGAGGCGAGCAGTACTTC.

Here the CDR3 DNA reads TGTGCCAGCAGCCCTGGCGGGGAGTACAATGAGCAGTTCTTC. Residues: CASSPGGEYNEQFF. This chain connects TRBV28 to TRBJ2-1; tentative D call: TRBD2 (6 bases). This CDR3 is built from 14 residues. The germline V and J ends were trimmed by 6 bases and 4 bases, with 13 bases remaining between them. CDR1 MDHEN and CDR2 SYDVKM come from the germline V gene. Using reference TRBV28 and TRBJ2-1 for the parts outside the CDR3, the full variable domain is DVKVTQSSRYLVKRTGEKVFLECVQDMDHENMFWYRQDPGLGLRLIYFSYDVKMKEKGDIPEGYSVSREKKERFSLILESASTNQTSMYLCASSPGGEYNEQFFGPGTRLTVL.

The rearrangement uses TRBV28 and TRBJ2-1; TRBD2 agrees at 8 bases. CDR3 length: 14 residues. J was trimmed by 1 base and V by 8 bases; bases with no gene match: 4. Germline lookup yields CDR1 MDHEN and CDR2 SYDVKM. CDR3 DNA sequence: TGTGCCAGCCGGAGCGGGAGTTCCTACAATGAGCAGTTCTTC. Its translation is CASRSGSSYNEQFF.

The gene calls are TRBV4-2 and TRBJ2-7; possible D gene TRBD2, 7 bases. V was clipped by 2 bases and J by 5 bases, with 19 bases between them. The CDR3 is 16 amino acids. In germline, CDR1 is LGHNA, CDR2 YNFKEQ. The CDR3 is CASSQNPGGRGDEQYF. The CDR3 bases are TGTGCCAGCAGCCAAAACCCGGGAGGCAGGGGCGACGAGCAGTACTTC.

The chain joins TRBV15 to TRBJ1-5; perhaps TRBD1 as D (5 bases). Germline CDR1 is LNHNV and CDR2 is YYDKDF (reference sequence). V was shortened by 0 bases and J by 0 bases, with 12 bases between the two germline ends. The CDR3 covers 17 residues. The CDR3 nucleotides read TGTGCCACCAGCAGAGATGTGGGGGGTAATAGCAATCAGCCCCAGCATTTT. Protein sequence: CATSRDVGGNSNQPQHF.

V and J are TRBV30 and TRBJ1-5, with D tentatively TRBD1 (5 bases). The CDR3 loop spans 14 amino acids. The V end was cut by 4 bases, the J end by 6 bases, with 16 bases between. Germline assignment: CDR1 GTSNPN and CDR2 SVGIG (reference sequence). This CDR3 reads CAWTDDSRGQPQHF. CDR3 bases: TGTGCCTGGACCGACGACAGTCGCGGTCAGCCCCAGCATTTT. The variable domain in full, completed from reference TRBV30 and TRBJ1-5, reads SQTIHQWPATLVQPVGSPLSLECTVEGTSNPNLYWYRQAAGRGLQLLFYSVGIGQISSEVPQNLSASRPQDRQFILSSKKLLLSDSGFYLCAWTDDSRGQPQHFGDGTRLSIL.

This chain connects TRBV27 to TRBJ2-7; 9 bases agree with TRBD1. The end of the DNA fits TRBJ2-5 better, so the J call may be wrong. The V gene's germline CDR1 is MNHEY and CDR2 SMNVEV (reference sequence). The CDR3 is 18 amino acids. The CDR3 DNA sequence: TGTGCCAGCAGTTTAAGTCCCCCGGGACAGGGACCTGAGGAGACCCAGTACTTC. Translation gives CASSLSPPGQGPEETQYF.

V and J are TRBV5-5 and TRBJ2-3; the match to TRBD1 covers 7 bases. In germline, CDR1 is SGHKS, CDR2 YYEKEE (reference sequence). With V trimmed by 0 bases and J by 1 base, 5 bases remained unmatched. There are 16 residues in the CDR3. The DNA for the CDR3 is TGTGCCAGCAGCTTGGCCATAGGGGGCGGCACAGATACGCAGTATTTT. Protein product: CASSLAIGGGTDTQYF.